This T cell receptor (beta chain) was identified during a study of T cells in Graves' hyperthyroidism and ophthalmopathy. At the level of the study: Before treatment of any kind, peripheral blood was taken at initial diagnosis.

Amplification yielded TCR beta CDR3 regions, with RNA transcripts as the source. First-round RT-PCR with HTBI primers amplified the TCR CDR3 region. TCRdb reanalysed the multiplex PCR reads using MiXCR and keeps one entry per CDR3 protein. The sample records 360,000 or so distinct CDR3 sequences, about 16% being singletons. Patients with ophthalmopathy all had a Clinical Activity Score of at least 3, a NOSPECS grade of at least 4 and duration under 3 months. Diagnoses were made from clinical symptoms, serum measures (thyroxine and TRAb), thyroid ultrasound and orbital computed tomography. From 10 ml of fresh peripheral blood, PBMCs were isolated. V lost 5 bases to trimming and J lost 6 bases; unmatched junction nucleotides: 6. Germline V lookup: CDR1 MDHEN, CDR2 SYDVKM. The CDR3 has 15 residues.

The receptor was derived from a woman aged 55-69 years with Graves' ophthalmopathy. Sequences were obtained from blood. The gene calls are TRBV28 and TRBJ2-1; 11 bases are a match to TRBD1. This CDR3 is CASSPLGQGVNEQFF. The DNA of the CDR3 is TGTGCCAGCAGTCCACTGGGACAGGGGGTCAATGAGCAGTTCTTC. Full variable domain (missing parts from reference TRBV28 and TRBJ2-1): DVKVTQSSRYLVKRTGEKVFLECVQDMDHENMFWYRQDPGLGLRLIYFSYDVKMKEKGDIPEGYSVSREKKERFSLILESASTNQTSMYLCASSPLGQGVNEQFFGPGTRLTVL.